Each of the 20 T cell receptor beta chains below was sequenced from the same sample in a study of blood T cell repertoires in COVID-19. The data were produced by immunoSEQ multiplex PCR, yet TCRdb's version contains in-frame clones alone and is incomplete. This sample yields around 370,000 clones, of which about nine tenths are seen a single time; around 6.6% belongs to the top ten. The sample consisted of peripheral blood. The receptors originated from a woman in her 70s with COVID-19, enrolled during active disease.

The chain has TRBV7-9 and TRBJ1-2, with 7 bases aligning to TRBD1. This CDR3 has 12 residues. The J segment lost 8 bases and the V segment lost 5 bases, leaving 5 bases of the junction unmatched. Germline V gene sequence: CDR1 SEHNR, CDR2 FQNEAQ (reference sequence). CDR3 bases: TGTGCCAGCAGCCTGGGGACAGTCGGCTACACCTTC. This sequence encodes CASSLGTVGYTF.

This chain links TRBV6-6 with TRBJ2-1; maybe TRBD1 (6 bases). Germline CDR1 reads MNHNY; CDR2 reads SVGAGI (reference sequence). V lost 5 bases and J lost 0, with 17 bases in between. This CDR3 is built from 17 residues. The CDR3, as DNA: TGTGCCAGCAGTCCCAGGGGCGGTCCGAGCTCCTACAATGAGCAGTTCTTC. This translates into CASSPRGGPSSYNEQFF.

This chain joins TRBV11-3 and TRBJ2-7; D may be TRBD1 (6 bases). The CDR3 is 13 residues long. V lost 1 base and J lost 3, with 7 bases in between. Germline assignment: CDR1 SGHNT and CDR2 YENEEA. In DNA, the CDR3 is TGTGCCAGCAGCTTAGCAGGGGACTACGAGCAGTACTTC. It specifies CASSLAGDYEQYF. The variable domain in full, completed from reference TRBV11-3 and TRBJ2-7, reads EAGVVQSPRYKIIEKKQPVAFWCNPISGHNTLYWYLQNLGQGPELLIRYENEEAVDDSQLPKDRFSAERLKGVDSTLKIQPAELGDSAVYLCASSLAGDYEQYFGPGTRLTVT.

The table lists this clone with a few counts. The V call is TRBV4-1, the J call TRBJ1-6; no firm D call. The V end lost 1 base, the J end lost 12 bases, and 10 bases lay between the germline ends. Germline assignment: CDR1 MGHRA and CDR2 YSYEKL. The CDR3 length is 13 residues. CDR3 protein: CASSQATLLPLHF. DNA of the CDR3: TGCGCCAGCAGCCAAGCTACCCTACTACCCCTCCACTTT.

The genes are TRBV5-4 and TRBJ2-1; TRBD2 agrees at 10 bases. J was trimmed by 8 bases and V by 4 bases; bases with no gene match: 9. The V gene's germline CDR1 is SGHNT and CDR2 YYREEE (reference sequence). The CDR3 consists of 15 residues. CDR3 in amino acids: CASSRAGGPIYEQFF. The DNA of the CDR3 is TGTGCCAGCAGCCGAGCGGGGGGGCCTATTTATGAGCAGTTCTTC. Based on the CDR3 plus reference TRBV5-4 and TRBJ2-1, the full variable domain is ETGVTQSPTHLIKTRGQQVTLRCSSQSGHNTVSWYQQALGQGPQFIFQYYREEENGRGNFPPRFSGLQFPNYSSELNVNALELDDSALYLCASSRAGGPIYEQFFGPGTRLTVL.

The V and J genes are TRBV9 and TRBJ2-5, with D perhaps matching TRBD1 (6 bases). The CDR3 is 15 residues long. V lost 0 bases to trimming and J lost 4 bases, with 13 bases between them. In germline, CDR1 is SGDLS, CDR2 YYNGEE. The CDR3 loop is CASSVAPQGTETQYF. Here the CDR3 DNA reads TGTGCCAGCAGCGTAGCCCCACAGGGAACAGAGACCCAGTACTTC.

This chain connects TRBV6-5 to TRBJ1-3, with D possibly matching TRBD1 (6 bases). The CDR3 extends over 15 amino acids. V was pared by 0 bases and J by 2 bases, with 8 bases between. Germline V gene sequence: CDR1 MNHEY, CDR2 SVGAGI. The CDR3 region is CASSYSAGAGNTIYF. Here the CDR3 DNA reads TGTGCCAGCAGTTACTCAGCAGGGGCTGGAAACACCATATATTTT.

This chain joins TRBV7-2 and TRBJ1-5; 7 nucleotides match TRBD1. Trimming at V came to 5 bases and at J to 3 bases, leaving 7 bases not matched to a gene. The CDR3 covers 15 residues. In germline, CDR1 is SGHTA, CDR2 FQGNSA. CDR3 residues: CASSPGTAINQPQHF. The CDR3 DNA reads as TGTGCCAGCAGCCCCGGGACAGCAATCAATCAGCCCCAGCATTTT.

V is TRBV3-1 (or the pseudogene TRBV3-2) and J is TRBJ1-1; 8 bases fit TRBD1. Looked up from germline, CDR1 is LGHDT and CDR2 is YNNKEL (reference sequence). The CDR3 is 13 amino acids. V lost 11 bases and J lost 8; bases outside the gene matches: 13. The CDR3 sequence is CAAGTGLKGEAFF. The DNA for the CDR3 is TGTGCCGCAGGGACAGGCTTGAAGGGGGAAGCTTTCTTT.

V gene TRBV7-9 combines with J gene TRBJ1-2; D gene uncertain. The germline V gene encodes CDR1 SEHNR and CDR2 FQNEAQ (reference sequence). The CDR3 runs to 12 residues. V gave up 3 bases and J gave up 9 bases, with 11 bases separating them. CDR3 coding DNA: TGTGCCAGCAGCTTTCTCTCAGTTAGCTACACCTTC. Translated, it gives CASSFLSVSYTF.

About this clone: The sample has other DNA sequences that encode this CDR3 too. The V gene is TRBV5-1, the J gene TRBJ2-1, with 9 positions matching TRBD2. The CDR3 sequence is 18 residues long. CDR1 and CDR2 from the germline V gene are SGHRS and YFSETQ. V was pared by 0 bases and J by 4 bases, with 11 bases of the junction left unmatched. CDR3 in amino acids: CASSLVGGGGASYNEQFF. In nucleotides, the CDR3 is TGCGCCAGCAGCTTGGTGGGAGGCGGGGGGGCTTCGTACAATGAGCAGTTCTTC.

This clone appeared a single time. The J gene is TRBJ1-1, the V gene TRBV19; a weak D match, TRBD1 (5 bases). The CDR3 totals 14 residues. Trimming removed 3 bases from V and 7 bases from J, with 15 bases in between. Germline CDR1 LNHDA, CDR2 SQIVND (reference sequence). CDR3 nucleotides: TGTGCCAGTAGTATGGGGGGATCTGGCAGTGAAGCTTTCTTT. Its protein is CASSMGGSGSEAFF.

This chain joins TRBV15 and TRBJ2-7; 9 bases agree with TRBD2. The germline gives CDR1 LNHNV, CDR2 YYDKDF (reference sequence). This CDR3 spans 15 amino acids. V shed 2 bases and J 3 bases; nucleotides not matched to a gene: 5. The CDR3 bases are TGTGCCACCAGCAGAACTACTAGCGGGTTCTACGAGCAGTACTTC. As protein: CATSRTTSGFYEQYF.

The CDR3 region is CAISEPDRGNSPLHF. Here the CDR3 DNA reads TGTGCCATCAGTGAGCCGGACAGGGGTAATTCACCCCTCCACTTT. The rearrangement links TRBV10-3 to TRBJ1-6, with 9 positions matching TRBD1. V was clipped by 2 bases and J by 6 bases; unmatched bases: 2. The germline CDR1 and CDR2 sequences are ENHRY and SYGVKD. This CDR3 comprises 15 residues.

The chain combines TRBV10-3 with TRBJ1-1, with a tentative D call TRBD1 (5 bases). Germline assignment: CDR1 ENHRY and CDR2 SYGVKD. The CDR3 has 14 amino acids. V was cut by 7 bases and J by 4 bases, with 16 bases left in between. CDR3 protein: CAITRQIGSTEAFF. CDR3 nucleotides: TGTGCCATCACCCGACAGATTGGTAGCACTGAAGCTTTCTTT.

The rearrangement links TRBV2 to TRBJ1-6; a possible D gene is TRBD1 (6 bases). The CDR3 covers 16 residues. Trimming removed 11 bases at V and 7 bases at J, with 24 bases between. Germline lookup yields CDR1 SNHLY and CDR2 FYNNEI. The CDR3 protein is CAGRGGTMVGNSPLHF. The CDR3, as DNA: TGTGCCGGTCGTGGGGGCACGATGGTTGGGAATTCACCCCTCCACTTT. Looking up the rest from reference TRBV2 and TRBJ1-6 gives the full variable domain: EPEVTQTPSHQVTQMGQEVILRCVPISNHLYFYWYRQILGQKVEFLVSFYNNEISEKSEIFDDQFSVERPDGSNFTLKIRSTKLEDSAMYFCAGRGGTMVGNSPLHFGNGTRLTVT.

The chain uses TRBV5-8 and TRBJ2-7; D is ambiguous. V was cut by 6 bases and J by 2 bases, with 6 bases left in between. This CDR3 comprises 11 residues. The V gene's germline CDR1 is SGHTS and CDR2 YDEGEE. CDR3 bases: TGTGCCAGCACCCCCGCCTACGAGCAGTACTTC. Translating gives CASTPAYEQYF. Based on the CDR3 plus reference TRBV5-8 and TRBJ2-7, the full variable domain is EAGVTQSPTHLIKTRGQQATLRCSPISGHTSVYWYQQALGLGLQFLLWYDEGEERNRGNFPPRFSGRQFPNYSSELNVNALELEDSALYLCASTPAYEQYFGPGTRLTVT.

The V and J genes are TRBV2 and TRBJ1-1, with D uncertain. The CDR3 loop spans 14 amino acids. The V end lost 1 base, the J end lost 6 bases, and 12 bases lay between the germline ends. From germline, CDR1 is SNHLY and CDR2 FYNNEI. CDR3 nucleotides: TGTGCCAGCAGTGAAGATGTCCTCTCCTCTGAAGCTTTCTTT. Its translation is CASSEDVLSSEAFF.

The chain uses TRBV21-1 and TRBJ2-3; the table assigns TRBD1, which was not confirmed against the DNA. TRBV21-1 is recorded as a pseudogene. The CDR3 covers 14 residues. The CDR3 region has the DNA TGTGCCAGCAGGACATCACCCAGCACAGATACGCAGTATTTT. Amino acid sequence: CASRTSPSTDTQYF.

This chain links TRBV23-1 with TRBJ1-4; D gene ambiguous. TRBV23-1 is reported as an ORF; its role is uncertain. The length of the CDR3 is 14 residues. The germline V and J ends were trimmed by 4 bases and 10 bases, with 16 bases remaining between them. DNA for the CDR3: TGCGCCAGCAGTCCCGCCCCCCGGGATCTAAAACTGTTTTTT. Protein: CASSPAPRDLKLFF.